The 3 T cell receptor beta chains below all came from one sample that was sequenced in a study of T-cell memory formation after mild COVID-19. MiXCR, run by TCRdb on the 5' RACE reads, gives a single entry per CDR3 protein. Of hundreds of thousands of distinct CDR3 sequences in the sample, around 25% were seen once. The source material was PBMCs or a T cell subset sorted from them (not recorded which). These receptors were taken from an adult woman who had mild COVID-19 (a few samples of this study predate the infection). Cell type and time point are not known.

The chain is built from TRBV12-3 or TRBV12-4 and TRBJ1-1; no firm D call. V gave up 3 bases and J gave up 4 bases, with 12 bases separating them. The CDR3 runs 14 residues. CDR3 region: CASSFQGPRTEAFF. The CDR3 region has the DNA TGTGCCAGCAGTTTTCAAGGCCCACGCACTGAAGCTTTCTTT.

The genes are TRBV2 and TRBJ2-3, with 7 bases identical to TRBD2. This CDR3 is built from 12 residues. V dropped 6 bases and J dropped 4; count of bases not matched to a gene: 1. Germline assignment: CDR1 SNHLY and CDR2 FYNNEI. Here the CDR3 DNA reads TGTGCCAGCAGACTAGCGTCAGATACGCAGTATTTT. Residues: CASRLASDTQYF.

V and J are TRBV5-1 and TRBJ2-2; no reliable D call. Per the germline V gene, CDR1 is SGHRS and CDR2 is YFSETQ. V lost 3 bases to trimming and J lost 0 bases, with 9 bases between them. CDR3 size: 15 residues. This CDR3 is CASSSSVSNTGELFF. The CDR3 DNA is TGCGCCAGCAGCTCCTCCGTATCGAACACCGGGGAGCTGTTTTTT.